One TCR beta chain is described in this entry. Its antigen is as yet unknown. At collection, donors were nominally healthy, but unrecorded immune exposures were probable. V lost 7 bases and J 4 bases, leaving 19 bases between the germline ends. CDR3 length: 15 amino acids. The V gene's germline CDR1 is LNHNV and CDR2 YYDKDF (reference sequence). The PCR contained 60 Vbeta and 13 Jbeta primers. The protocol was immunoSEQ multiplex PCR, while the TCRdb copy is restricted to in-frame clones and leaves out a portion. This table has roughly 70,000 clones, roughly 70% appearing once. The sample is drawn from a study of cytomegalovirus exposure and HLA in healthy donors. General observations from the study: Cytomegalovirus status was reportedly diagnosed by the classifier with high sensitivity and specificity. In a later analysis, a missense DCLRE1C variant was linked to TCR beta V- and J-gene trimming. The authors considered a cluster of highly shared sequence variants likely to be a sequencing artifact.

The specimen was PBMCs. V usage is TRBV15 and J usage is TRBJ1-2; TRBD1 is a possible D gene (5 bases). The source of this sequence is a man in his 70s in good health and CMV-seronegative. In nucleotides, the CDR3 is TGTGCCACCAAGGGGACGGGGGATCAGGTCTATGGCTACACCTTC. Translated, it gives CATKGTGDQVYGYTF.